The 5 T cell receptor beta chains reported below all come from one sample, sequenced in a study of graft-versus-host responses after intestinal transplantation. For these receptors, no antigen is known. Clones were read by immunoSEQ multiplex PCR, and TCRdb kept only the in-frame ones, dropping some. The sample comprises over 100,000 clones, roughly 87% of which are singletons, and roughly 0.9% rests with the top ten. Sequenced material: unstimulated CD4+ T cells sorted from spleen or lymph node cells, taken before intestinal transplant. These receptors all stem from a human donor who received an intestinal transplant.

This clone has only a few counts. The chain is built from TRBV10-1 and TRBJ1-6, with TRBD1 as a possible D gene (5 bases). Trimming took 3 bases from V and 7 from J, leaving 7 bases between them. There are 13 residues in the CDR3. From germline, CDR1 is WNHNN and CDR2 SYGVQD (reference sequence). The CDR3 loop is CASSEQVNSPLHF. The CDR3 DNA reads TGCGCCAGCAGTGAACAGGTGAATTCACCCCTCCACTTT.

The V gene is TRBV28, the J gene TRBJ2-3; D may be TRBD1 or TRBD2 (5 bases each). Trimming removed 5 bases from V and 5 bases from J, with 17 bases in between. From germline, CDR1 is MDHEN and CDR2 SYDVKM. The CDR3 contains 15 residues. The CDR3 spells CASSRTAGTRDTQYF. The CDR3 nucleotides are TGTGCCAGCAGTAGGACGGCCGGGACGAGAGATACGCAGTATTTT.

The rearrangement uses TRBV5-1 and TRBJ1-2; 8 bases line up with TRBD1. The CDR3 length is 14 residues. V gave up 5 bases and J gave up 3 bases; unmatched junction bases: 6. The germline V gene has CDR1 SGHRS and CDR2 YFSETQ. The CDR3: CASRGTGKYYGYTF. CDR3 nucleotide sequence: TGCGCCAGCAGGGGGACAGGCAAATACTATGGCTACACCTTC.

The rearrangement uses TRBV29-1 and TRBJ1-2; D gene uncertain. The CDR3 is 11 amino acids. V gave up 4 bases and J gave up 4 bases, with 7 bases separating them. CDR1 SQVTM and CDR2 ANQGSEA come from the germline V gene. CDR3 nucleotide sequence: TGCAGCGTTGGGGGAAGCTATGGCTACACCTTC. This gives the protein CSVGGSYGYTF.

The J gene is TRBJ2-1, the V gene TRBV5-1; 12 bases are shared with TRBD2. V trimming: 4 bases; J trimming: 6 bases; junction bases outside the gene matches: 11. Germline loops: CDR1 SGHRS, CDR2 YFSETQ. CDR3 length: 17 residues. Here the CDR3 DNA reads TGCGCCAGCAGCCCCGCCGGACTAGCGGGATATCGCAATGAGCAGTTCTTC. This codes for CASSPAGLAGYRNEQFF.